These 20 T cell receptor beta chains were all obtained from the same sample, sequenced in a study of blood T cell repertoires in COVID-19. The table came from immunoSEQ multiplex PCR; TCRdb's copy has only in-frame clones and leaves some out. The sample carries some 200,000 clones, approximately 82% recorded once. Specimen: peripheral blood. The receptors were sampled from a human donor with acute or convalescent COVID-19. The donor label of this sample is uncertain.

V usage is TRBV7-2 and J usage is TRBJ2-7; D ambiguous. V was trimmed by 1 base and J by 2 bases, leaving 9 bases between them. The CDR3 has 14 residues. Germline CDR1 is SGHTA and CDR2 is FQGNSA. For the CDR3, the DNA is TGTGCCAGCAGCTTAGTACCGGGTCCCTACGAGCAGTACTTC. Amino acids: CASSLVPGPYEQYF.

The chain's CDR3 is CASSTGTGFYEQYF. In DNA form, the CDR3 reads TGTGCCAGCTCAACCGGGACAGGGTTCTACGAGCAGTACTTC. The V and J genes are TRBV18 and TRBJ2-7, with 9 bases aligning to TRBD1. V lost 5 bases, J lost 3 bases, and 5 bases stayed unmatched. CDR1 KGHSH and CDR2 LQKENI come from the germline V gene. This CDR3 comprises 14 residues.

V is TRBV9 and J is TRBJ1-2; 7 bases line up with TRBD1. There are 17 residues in the CDR3. Unmatched junction bases numbered 13, after V lost 3 bases and J lost 2 bases. Germline CDR1 reads SGDLS; CDR2 reads YYNGEE. The CDR3, as DNA: TGTGCCAGCAGCGACGCCCCTGTCGTACAGGGGAACTATGGCTACACCTTC. This translates into CASSDAPVVQGNYGYTF.

The chain employs TRBV28 and TRBJ2-7; 7 nucleotides match TRBD1. Germline-derived CDR1 and CDR2 are MDHEN and SYDVKM. This CDR3 region has 15 residues. V lost 5 bases and J lost 1; bases outside the gene matches: 8. The CDR3 DNA reads as TGTGCCAGCAGTCCGACCGGGACAGTGTCCTACGAGCAGTACTTC. It codes for CASSPTGTVSYEQYF.

With regard to this clone: Distinct nucleotide sequences in the sample also encode this CDR3. The V and J genes are TRBV28 and TRBJ1-1; D unclear. V was pared by 1 base and J by 8 bases, with 5 bases between. The CDR3 extends over 11 amino acids. Germline V gene lookup returns CDR1 MDHEN and CDR2 SYDVKM. As DNA, the CDR3 is TGTGCCAGCAGTTTATCCAGGGAAGCTTTCTTT. Amino acids: CASSLSREAFF.

V and J are TRBV3-1 (or the pseudogene TRBV3-2) and TRBJ1-5; the D is unclear. Trimming took 0 bases from V and 3 from J, leaving 9 bases between them. The CDR3 length is 15 residues. Looked up from germline, CDR1 is LGHDT and CDR2 is YNNKEL (reference sequence). For the CDR3, the DNA is TGTGCCAGCAGCCAAGAGCCAGGAATCAATCAGCCCCAGCATTTT. Translation gives CASSQEPGINQPQHF.

The CDR3 DNA reads TGTGCCAGCAGCTCTAGAACCGGGACTACCTATGGCTACACCTTC. The encoded protein is CASSSRTGTTYGYTF. V usage is TRBV6-5 and J usage is TRBJ1-2, with D possibly TRBD1 on 5 matching bases. The CDR3 sequence is 15 residues long. Germline V lookup: CDR1 MNHEY, CDR2 SVGAGI. V was clipped by 6 bases and J by 4 bases, with 18 bases between them.

The chain couples TRBV6-5 to TRBJ2-7, with D maybe TRBD1 (6 bases). The CDR3 extends over 15 amino acids. Trimming shortened V by 6 bases and J by 2 bases, and 17 bases separated the two germline ends. Germline CDR1 reads MNHEY; CDR2 reads SVGAGI. CDR3 nucleotides: TGTGCCAGCAGAAGGACCCCAGGGGACACCTACGAGCAGTACTTC. This translates into CASRRTPGDTYEQYF.

This chain connects TRBV7-2 to TRBJ1-2; D gene unclear. The germline V gene has CDR1 SGHTA and CDR2 FQGNSA. There are 13 residues in the CDR3. Trimming cost V 1 base and J 4 bases, with 7 bases left between them. The CDR3 DNA reads as TGTGCCAGCAGCTTAGGGTCAGTCTATGGCTACACCTTC. This gives the protein CASSLGSVYGYTF.

This chain links TRBV29-1 with TRBJ2-1; tentative D call: TRBD2 (5 bases). The germline V and J ends were trimmed by 3 bases and 10 bases, with 13 bases remaining between them. The CDR3 consists of 12 residues. The germline V gene has CDR1 SQVTM and CDR2 ANQGSEA. CDR3 sequence (DNA): TGCAGCGTTGATGCGGTAGCGCGGGAGCAGTTCTTC. Its protein is CSVDAVAREQFF.

This clone was seen only once. The identical CDR3 is also encoded by other nucleotide sequences in the sample. J is TRBJ1-1 and V is TRBV5-1; D is unclear. This CDR3 has 14 residues. Per germline, CDR1 SGHRS and CDR2 YFSETQ. V was clipped by 0 bases and J by 0 bases, with 6 bases between them. The CDR3 coding sequence is TGCGCCAGCAGCTTGGGAGGGATGAACACTGAAGCTTTCTTT. Its protein is CASSLGGMNTEAFF.

The V call is TRBV5-4, the J call TRBJ2-2, with 7 bases identical to TRBD1. V was clipped by 4 bases and J by 1 base; unmatched bases: 10. CDR1 and CDR2 (germline): SGHNT, YYREEE (reference sequence). This CDR3 is 17 amino acids long. For the CDR3, the DNA is TGTGCCAGCAGCCCGGGACAGAGATCCTTGAACACCGGGGAGCTGTTTTTT. Residues: CASSPGQRSLNTGELFF. The whole variable domain, filled in from reference TRBV5-4 and TRBJ2-2, reads ETGVTQSPTHLIKTRGQQVTLRCSSQSGHNTVSWYQQALGQGPQFIFQYYREEENGRGNFPPRFSGLQFPNYSSELNVNALELDDSALYLCASSPGQRSLNTGELFFGEGSRLTVL.

This clone was recorded once. The rearrangement uses TRBV27 and TRBJ2-1; 12 nucleotides line up with TRBD2. V was pared by 2 bases and J by 0 bases, with 11 bases of the junction left unmatched. Germline loops: CDR1 MNHEY, CDR2 SMNVEV (reference sequence). The CDR3 loop spans 20 amino acids. The CDR3 is CASSLEVPSGGDSSYNEQFF. CDR3 coding DNA: TGTGCCAGCAGTTTAGAGGTCCCTAGCGGGGGGGATAGCTCCTACAATGAGCAGTTCTTC.

J is TRBJ2-3 and V is TRBV7-9, with 10 bases matching TRBD2. The germline V gene has CDR1 SEHNR and CDR2 FQNEAQ (reference sequence). The CDR3 extends over 15 amino acids. The V and J ends lost 4 bases and 2 bases, in that order; junction bases with no gene match: 3. This CDR3 reads CASSYTSGNTDTQYF. CDR3 DNA: TGTGCCAGCAGCTACACTAGCGGGAACACAGATACGCAGTATTTT.

The chain links TRBV10-3 to TRBJ1-3, with D perhaps matching TRBD1 (6 bases). CDR3 length equals 13 residues. The germline V gene has CDR1 ENHRY and CDR2 SYGVKD. V dropped 11 bases and J dropped 2 bases, with 13 bases sitting between them. The CDR3 sequence: CAVVQGAGNTIYF. The CDR3 nucleotides are TGTGCCGTTGTACAGGGTGCTGGAAACACCATATATTTT.

The chain has TRBV7-3 and TRBJ2-1; 12 nucleotides align to TRBD2. The ends lost 5 bases at V and 7 bases at J; junction bases unmatched: 9. CDR3 size: 16 residues. Germline loops: CDR1 SGHTA, CDR2 FQGTGA. CDR3 protein: CASSPPGLAGNNEQFF. The CDR3 nucleotides are TGTGCCAGCAGCCCCCCGGGACTAGCGGGCAATAATGAGCAGTTCTTC.

The V gene is TRBV5-4, the J gene TRBJ2-2; 7 bases agree with TRBD1. The CDR3 length is 16 residues. J gave up 0 bases and V 4 bases, and 6 bases lay outside the gene matches. Germline V gives CDR1 SGHNT, CDR2 YYREEE (reference sequence). The CDR3 loop is CASSLRTGANTGELFF. DNA for the CDR3: TGTGCCAGCAGCCTGAGAACAGGGGCGAACACCGGGGAGCTGTTTTTT.

The V gene is TRBV6-5, the J gene TRBJ1-1; 7 bases agree with TRBD1. Trimming cost V 6 bases and J 0 bases; bases outside gene matches: 4. This CDR3 is built from 14 residues. Looked up from germline, CDR1 is MNHEY and CDR2 is SVGAGI. Here the CDR3 reads CASSPGTVNTEAFF. Here the CDR3 DNA reads TGTGCCAGCAGCCCCGGGACAGTGAACACTGAAGCTTTCTTT.

CDR3 sequence reads: CATSIGDSVKAFF. CDR3 coding DNA: TGTGCCACCAGCATCGGAGATTCAGTGAAAGCTTTCTTT. This chain connects TRBV15 to TRBJ1-1; D is undetermined. The CDR3 extends over 13 amino acids. V gave up 4 bases and J gave up 9 bases, with 15 bases separating them. Per germline, CDR1 LNHNV and CDR2 YYDKDF (reference sequence).

The V call is TRBV9, the J call TRBJ2-2; TRBD1 aligns across 11 bases. Germline CDR1 and CDR2: SGDLS and YYNGEE. This CDR3 comprises 16 residues. V lost 0 bases to trimming and J lost 5 bases; unmatched junction nucleotides: 3. CDR3 in amino acids: CASSVEDRGRTGELFF. The CDR3 DNA is TGTGCCAGCAGCGTAGAGGACAGGGGGCGGACCGGGGAGCTGTTTTTT.